The entry that follows covers one T cell receptor (beta chain) sequence. Its antigen is still unknown. The CDR3 extends over 18 amino acids. The germline V gene has CDR1 SGHKS and CDR2 YYEKEE (reference sequence). With 4 bases clipped from V and 5 bases from J, the junction kept 20 bases outside the gene matches. This sample was included in a study of T cell repertoires in cytomegalovirus infection. Study at large: A matching HLA type, together with CMV infection, was signaled by public TCR beta signatures. The study, taken as a whole, reports: The ex vivo response showed dominance by HLA-C-restricted CMV-specific TCR beta clonotypes. The cumulative frequency of public TCR beta families identified carriers of CMV plus the relevant HLA.

MiXCR, run by TCRdb on the reads, gives a single entry per CDR3 protein. The sample carries some 440,000 distinct CDR3 sequences, around 32% recorded once. The chain combines TRBV5-5 with TRBJ1-1; 7 positions match TRBD1. This clonotype was sampled from a human donor in good health (CMV status not recorded). Some clones in this sample may be carry-over from other donors' samples. The source material was PBMCs. CDR3 sequence reads: CASSPRSLQGWFSTEAFF. CDR3 in DNA: TGTGCCAGCAGCCCTAGGAGTTTACAGGGGTGGTTTTCGACTGAAGCTTTCTTT.